This T cell receptor beta chain is drawn from a study of blood T cell repertoires in COVID-19. Study information: Both acute and convalescent COVID-19 samples were obtained from the United States, Italy and Spain.

This CDR3 has 17 residues. Unmatched junction bases numbered 7, after V lost 0 bases and J lost 5 bases. Germline CDR1 LGHNA, CDR2 YSLEER. The protocol was immunoSEQ multiplex PCR, while the TCRdb copy is restricted to in-frame clones and leaves out a portion. The top ten hold approximately 3.4% of the sample, which has 85,000 to 130,000 clones, about 86% seen once. The receptor comes from an elderly woman with active or convalescent COVID-19. Sequencing was done on a sample of peripheral blood. The V call is TRBV4-3, the J call TRBJ2-2; 9 nucleotides match TRBD2. The CDR3 is CASSQETLAGRTGELFF. In nucleotides, the CDR3 is TGCGCCAGCAGCCAAGAAACTCTAGCGGGACGGACCGGGGAGCTGTTTTTT.